The entry below gives a single T cell receptor (beta chain) sequence along with its context. The antigen is undetermined. Generated by immunoSEQ multiplex PCR, the TCRdb table keeps only in-frame clones and is missing some. The repertoire holds some 10,000 clones, with 60% as singletons. This CDR3 is 12 amino acids long. CDR1 SQVTM and CDR2 ANQGSEA come from the germline V gene. V was trimmed by 2 bases and J by 7 bases, leaving 11 bases between them. The data were obtained in a study of tumor-infiltrating lymphocytes in localized non-small cell lung cancer. As for the study in general: Several tumor histologies, both smoking statuses, and some post-neoadjuvant chemotherapy samples were included. Study results and caveats: Each assay used a separate piece of the same tissue. Available tissue quantity limited TCR sequencing to a patient subset.

The rearrangement joins TRBV29-1 to TRBJ2-5; possibly TRBD2 for D (5 bases). The sequenced sample consisted of uninvolved lung tissue not adjacent to the tumor. The TCR was taken from a human donor with non-small cell lung cancer. The CDR3 region has the DNA TGCAGCGTTGAAAGGACTTCGGGGACCCAGTACTTC. Its protein product is CSVERTSGTQYF.